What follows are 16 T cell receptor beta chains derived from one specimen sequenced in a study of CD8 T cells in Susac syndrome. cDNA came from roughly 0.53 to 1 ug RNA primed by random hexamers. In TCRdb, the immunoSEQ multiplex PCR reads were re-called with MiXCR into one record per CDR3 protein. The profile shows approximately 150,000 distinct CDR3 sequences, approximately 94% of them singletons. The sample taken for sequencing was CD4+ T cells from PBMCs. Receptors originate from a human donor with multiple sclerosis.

The chain's CDR3 is CASSLLAGDTGELFF. The DNA of the CDR3 is TGTGCCAGCAGCCTACTAGCGGGGGACACCGGGGAGCTGTTTTTT. The rearrangement links TRBV11-2 to TRBJ2-2; TRBD2 agrees at 11 bases. V trimming: 5 bases; J trimming: 3 bases; junction bases outside the gene matches: 2. Germline V gives CDR1 SGHAT, CDR2 FQNNGV. CDR3 length equals 15 residues.

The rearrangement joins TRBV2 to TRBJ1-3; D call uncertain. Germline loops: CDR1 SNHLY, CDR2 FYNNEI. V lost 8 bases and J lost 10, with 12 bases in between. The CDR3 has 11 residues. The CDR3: CASHVRSTIYF. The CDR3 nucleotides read TGTGCCAGCCACGTGAGATCAACCATATATTTT.

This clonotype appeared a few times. The CDR3 bases are TGTGCCAGCTCTCAGCCGGCCGGGGAGCTGTTTTTT. Translated, it gives CASSQPAGELFF. This rearrangement joins TRBV3-1 to TRBJ2-2, with D unclear. From germline, CDR1 is LGHDT and CDR2 YNNKEL (reference sequence). Trimming pared 8 bases from V and 6 bases from J, leaving 10 bases between. There are 12 residues in the CDR3.

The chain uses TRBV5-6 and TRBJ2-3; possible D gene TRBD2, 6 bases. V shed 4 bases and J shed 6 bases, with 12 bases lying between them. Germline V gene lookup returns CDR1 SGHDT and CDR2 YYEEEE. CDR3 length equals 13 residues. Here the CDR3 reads CASSRTMTDTQYF. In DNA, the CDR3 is TGTGCCAGCAGCAGGACTATGACGGATACGCAGTATTTT. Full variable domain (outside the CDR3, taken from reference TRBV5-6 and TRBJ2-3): DAGVTQSPTHLIKTRGQQVTLRCSPKSGHDTVSWYQQALGQGPQFIFQYYEEEERQRGNFPDRFSGHQFPNYSSELNVNALLLGDSALYLCASSRTMTDTQYFGPGTRLTVL.

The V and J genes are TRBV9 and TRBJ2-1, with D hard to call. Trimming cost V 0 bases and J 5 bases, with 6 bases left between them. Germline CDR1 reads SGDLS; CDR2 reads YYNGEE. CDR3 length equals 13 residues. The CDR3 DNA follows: TGTGCCAGCAGCGTAGCGAGCGACAATGAGCAGTTCTTC. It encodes CASSVASDNEQFF.

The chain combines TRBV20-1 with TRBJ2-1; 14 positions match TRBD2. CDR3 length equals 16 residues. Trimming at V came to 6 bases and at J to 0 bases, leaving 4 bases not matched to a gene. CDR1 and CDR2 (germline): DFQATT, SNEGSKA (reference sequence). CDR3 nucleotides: TGCAGTGCCAGGGGGACTAGCGGGAGCTCCTACAATGAGCAGTTCTTC. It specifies CSARGTSGSSYNEQFF.

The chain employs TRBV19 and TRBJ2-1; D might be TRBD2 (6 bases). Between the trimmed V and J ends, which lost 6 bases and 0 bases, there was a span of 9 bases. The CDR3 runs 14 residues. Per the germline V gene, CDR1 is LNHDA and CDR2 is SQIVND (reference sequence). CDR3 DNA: TGTGCCAGTAGATCTAGCGACTCCTACAATGAGCAGTTCTTC. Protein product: CASRSSDSYNEQFF.

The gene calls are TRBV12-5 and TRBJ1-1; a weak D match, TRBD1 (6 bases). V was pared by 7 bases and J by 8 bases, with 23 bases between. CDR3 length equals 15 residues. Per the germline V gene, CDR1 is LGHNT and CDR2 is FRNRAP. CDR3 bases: TGTGCTAGTGCCCCTCAGGACGGGGGCGGGACCGAAGCTTTCTTT. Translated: CASAPQDGGGTEAFF.

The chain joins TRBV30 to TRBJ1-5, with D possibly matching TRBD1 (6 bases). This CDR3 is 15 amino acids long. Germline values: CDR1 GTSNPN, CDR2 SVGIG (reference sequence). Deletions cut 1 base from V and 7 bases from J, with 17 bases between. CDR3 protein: CAWSAAGGGTQPQHF. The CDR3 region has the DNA TGTGCCTGGAGTGCCGCCGGGGGGGGCACCCAGCCCCAGCATTTT.

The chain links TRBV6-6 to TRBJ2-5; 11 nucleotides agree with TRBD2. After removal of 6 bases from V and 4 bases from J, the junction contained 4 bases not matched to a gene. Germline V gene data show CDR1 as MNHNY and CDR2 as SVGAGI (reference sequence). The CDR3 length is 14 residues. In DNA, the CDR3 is TGTGCCAGCAGGAGAGGACTAGCGGGAGAGACCCAGTACTTC. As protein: CASRRGLAGETQYF.

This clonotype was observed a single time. Here the CDR3 DNA reads TGTGCCAGCAGTTCCAGACAGGGGTTGTACAATGAGCAGTTCTTC. Residues: CASSSRQGLYNEQFF. This chain connects TRBV12-3 or TRBV12-4 to TRBJ2-1; 8 bases are shared with TRBD1. The CDR3 length is 15 residues. With 4 bases clipped from V and 4 bases from J, the junction kept 6 bases outside the gene matches.

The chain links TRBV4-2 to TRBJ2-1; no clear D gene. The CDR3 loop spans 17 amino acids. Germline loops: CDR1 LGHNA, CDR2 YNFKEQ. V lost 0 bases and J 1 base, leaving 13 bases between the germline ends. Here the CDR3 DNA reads TGTGCCAGCAGCCAAGAAGAGCGTCTAAGGTCCTACAATGAGCAGTTCTTC. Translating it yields CASSQEERLRSYNEQFF.

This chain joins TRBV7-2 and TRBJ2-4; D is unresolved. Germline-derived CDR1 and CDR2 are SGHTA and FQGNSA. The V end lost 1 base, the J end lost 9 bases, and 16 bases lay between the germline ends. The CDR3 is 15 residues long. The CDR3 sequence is CASSLDSRGMGIQYF. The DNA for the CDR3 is TGTGCCAGCAGCTTAGATTCGCGCGGTATGGGCATTCAGTACTTC.

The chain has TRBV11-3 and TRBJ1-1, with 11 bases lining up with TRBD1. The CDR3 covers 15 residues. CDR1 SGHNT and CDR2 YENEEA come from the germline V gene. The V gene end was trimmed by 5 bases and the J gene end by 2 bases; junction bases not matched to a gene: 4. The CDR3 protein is CASSGGQGENTEAFF. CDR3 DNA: TGTGCCAGCAGCGGGGGACAGGGGGAAAACACTGAAGCTTTCTTT.

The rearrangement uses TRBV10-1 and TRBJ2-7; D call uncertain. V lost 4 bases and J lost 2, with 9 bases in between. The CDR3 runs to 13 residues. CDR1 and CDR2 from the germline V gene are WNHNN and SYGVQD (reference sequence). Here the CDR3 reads CASSGNLAYEQYF. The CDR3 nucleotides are TGCGCCAGCAGTGGGAATTTGGCCTACGAGCAGTACTTC.

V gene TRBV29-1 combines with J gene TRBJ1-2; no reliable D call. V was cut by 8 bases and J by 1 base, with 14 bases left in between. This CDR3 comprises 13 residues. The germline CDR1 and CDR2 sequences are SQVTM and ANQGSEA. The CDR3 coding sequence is TGCAGCTACATGACCGGGGATAACTATGGCTACACCTTC. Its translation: CSYMTGDNYGYTF.